The 4 T cell receptor beta chains below all came from one sample that was sequenced in a study of liver allograft versus peripheral blood T cells. Study details: Transplanted livers held T cell receptor repertoires, and these were compared with repertoires in recipients' peripheral blood.

From the reads, TCRdb called clonotypes with MiXCR, one entry per CDR3 protein. The sample shows some 4,000 distinct CDR3 sequences, approximately 16% of them seen only once. These receptors were collected from a human patient who had a liver transplant. Some of the T cells might come from the graft donor.

This clonotype is judged medium-sized (0.01 to 0.1%). This chain connects TRBV29-1 to TRBJ2-7; 12 positions match TRBD1. This CDR3 contains 13 residues. V was clipped by 7 bases and J by 4 bases; unmatched bases: 5. Germline CDR1 and CDR2: SQVTM and ANQGSEA. CDR3 protein: CSGGTGGSYEQYF. CDR3 sequence (DNA): TGCAGCGGGGGGACAGGGGGCTCGTACGAGCAGTACTTC.

This clonotype was seen a few times. This chain connects TRBV20-1 to TRBJ2-5; no reliable D call. This CDR3 is built from 13 residues. V gave up 0 bases and J gave up 5 bases, with 10 bases separating them. Germline V CDR1 and CDR2: DFQATT, SNEGSKA (reference sequence). CDR3 sequence (DNA): TGCAGTGCTAGAGATACCGGGTGGGAGACCCAGTACTTC. Translation: CSARDTGWETQYF.

By sample fraction, this clonotype is medium-sized (0.01 to 0.1%). V usage is TRBV9 and J usage is TRBJ2-7; TRBD2 matches 9 bases. This CDR3 contains 13 residues. V was pared by 2 bases and J by 6 bases, with 3 bases of the junction left unmatched. The germline CDR1 and CDR2 sequences are SGDLS and YYNGEE. In nucleotides, the CDR3 is TGTGCCAGCAGCGTTAGCGGGAGTGTCGAGCAGTACTTC. It codes for CASSVSGSVEQYF.

CDR3 protein: CASSLGGRVTEAFF. The CDR3 DNA reads as TGTGCCAGCAGTTTAGGGGGCAGGGTAACTGAAGCTTTCTTT. The chain uses TRBV12-3 or TRBV12-4 and TRBJ1-1; maybe TRBD1 (5 bases). The germline V and J ends were trimmed by 1 base and 5 bases, with 11 bases remaining between them. This CDR3 region has 14 residues.